Listed here are 28 T cell receptor beta chains from one sample, sequenced in a study of T cells after yellow fever vaccination (dated by TCRdb to the late 2010s). The treatment or condition label for this specimen denotes: live attenuated yellow fever vaccine strain. Library method: 5' RACE. Sequencing instrument: Illumina HiSeq 2500. Through fastp at Q25 and MiXCR, TCRdb rebuilt clones from the public reads, retaining in-frame beta chains. Rows with a matching CDR3 protein are joined into one entry that keeps the most common DNA and genes. For this sample there are 400,000 to 650,000 distinct CDR3 sequences; roughly a fifth appear just once. The top ten clones comprise around 16% of the sample. The sample was PBMCs, taken roughly 23 days after the first yellow fever vaccination. The receptors derive from a man younger than 30 who received the YFV17D yellow fever vaccine.

The chain combines TRBV7-9 with TRBJ2-3; no firm D call. The V end lost 3 bases, the J end lost 3 bases, and 10 bases lay between the germline ends. This CDR3 is 14 amino acids long. CDR1 SEHNR and CDR2 FQNEAQ come from the germline V gene (reference sequence). CDR3 protein: CASSLTSKTDTQYF. The CDR3 DNA follows: TGTGCCAGCAGCTTGACCAGTAAGACAGATACGCAGTATTTT.

The chain couples TRBV29-1 to TRBJ1-3; 8 bases are shared with TRBD1. The CDR3 sequence is 14 residues long. Germline assignment: CDR1 SQVTM and CDR2 ANQGSEA. Trimming at V came to 6 bases and at J to 2 bases, leaving 6 bases not matched to a gene. The CDR3 reads CSVKDRAAGNTIYF. DNA for the CDR3: TGCAGCGTAAAGGACAGGGCGGCTGGAAACACCATATATTTT.

This clonotype has at least ten counts. The chain recombines TRBV12-3 or TRBV12-4 with TRBJ2-2; D remains unclear. There are 14 residues in the CDR3. V shed 3 bases and J shed 2 bases, with 7 bases lying between them. CDR3 nucleotides: TGTGCCAGCAGTTTCCAGAAAAACACCGGGGAGCTGTTTTTT. Protein: CASSFQKNTGELFF.

The sample holds a few counts of this clonotype. The chain is built from TRBV5-5 and TRBJ2-1; D gene unclear. This CDR3 comprises 15 residues. Trimming left V 2 bases short and J 6 bases short, with 15 bases between. Germline CDR1 reads SGHKS; CDR2 reads YYEKEE (reference sequence). The CDR3 bases are TGTGCCAGCAGCTTTTCCTATACCATGGGCAATGAGCAGTTCTTC. Its protein is CASSFSYTMGNEQFF.

This clonotype was counted only a few times. J is TRBJ2-2 and V is TRBV7-6, with D perhaps TRBD2 (5 bases). Germline V gives CDR1 SGHVS, CDR2 FNYEAQ. Trimming removed 6 bases from V and 0 bases from J, with 8 bases in between. The CDR3 has 14 amino acids. The CDR3 sequence: CASRRDSNTGELFF. The CDR3 region has the DNA TGTGCCAGCAGGAGGGATTCGAACACCGGGGAGCTGTTTTTT.

The chain couples TRBV6-1 to TRBJ2-5, with 11 nucleotides matching TRBD2. The CDR3 length is 15 residues. Germline lookup yields CDR1 MNHNS and CDR2 SASEGT. V trimming: 4 bases; J trimming: 6 bases; junction bases outside the gene matches: 7. Written as DNA, the CDR3 is TGTGCCAGCAGTGGGGCTAGCGGGGGGAGGAAGACCCAGTACTTC. This sequence encodes CASSGASGGRKTQYF.

The gene calls are TRBV5-6 and TRBJ2-1; maybe TRBD1 (5 bases). The V gene's germline CDR1 is SGHDT and CDR2 YYEEEE. The CDR3 length is 13 residues. Trimming stripped 4 bases from V and 9 bases from J, with 14 bases between. The CDR3 bases are TGTGCCAGCAGCGTTCAGGGTTTGCCTGAGCAGTTCTTC. Translated, it gives CASSVQGLPEQFF.

The chain joins TRBV7-9 to TRBJ2-2; D possibly corresponds to TRBD1 (5 bases). This CDR3 comprises 11 residues. Germline V CDR1 and CDR2: SEHNR, FQNEAQ (reference sequence). V lost 8 bases, J lost 9 bases, and 10 bases lay in between. CDR3 sequence: CASRAGRELFF. CDR3 sequence (DNA): TGTGCCAGCCGGGCAGGGAGGGAGCTGTTTTTT.

In its sample, this clonotype was seen a few times. In DNA, the CDR3 is TGCGCCAGCAGCTTACAACAGACGGGAGGATCCGGGGAGCTGTTTTTT. Translating gives CASSLQQTGGSGELFF. V gene TRBV5-1 combines with J gene TRBJ2-2; 7 bases agree with TRBD2. The length of the CDR3 is 16 residues. From germline, CDR1 is SGHRS and CDR2 YFSETQ. The junction had 10 bases not matched to a gene; V was cut back by 2 bases and J by 6 bases.

The rearrangement links TRBV29-1 to TRBJ2-2, with TRBD1 as a possible D gene (7 bases). The CDR3 extends over 14 amino acids. Germline CDR1 SQVTM, CDR2 ANQGSEA. The V and J ends lost 3 bases and 3 bases respectively, with 11 bases between them. The CDR3 loop reads CSVDQGGDTGELFF. The CDR3 bases are TGCAGCGTTGATCAGGGGGGAGACACCGGGGAGCTGTTTTTT.

CDR3 region: CASSQSGGGIGNTIYF. The CDR3, as DNA: TGTGCCAGCAGCCAGTCGGGGGGCGGGATTGGAAACACCATATATTTT. This chain connects TRBV7-2 to TRBJ1-3; D might be TRBD1 (6 bases). The V gene's germline CDR1 is SGHTA and CDR2 FQGNSA. CDR3 length equals 16 residues. V lost 5 bases and J lost 3, with 17 bases in between.

This clonotype was counted only a few times. The chain joins TRBV12-3 or TRBV12-4 to TRBJ2-3, with D uncertain. The CDR3 contains 15 residues. Trimming left V 5 bases short and J 0 bases short, with 12 bases between. For the CDR3, the DNA is TGTGCCAGCAGTCCTCGGACCTATAGCACAGATACGCAGTATTTT. Its translation: CASSPRTYSTDTQYF.

This sequence joins TRBV5-6 and TRBJ2-7; D is undetermined. CDR3 length equals 13 residues. Germline CDR1 is SGHDT and CDR2 is YYEEEE. V was trimmed by 4 bases and J by 3 bases, leaving 11 bases between them. The CDR3 DNA reads as TGTGCCAGCAGCCCCCTGCTAGTCTACGAGCAGTACGTC. It yields the protein CASSPLLVYEQYV.

This clonotype was detected only a few times. The chain links TRBV29-1 to TRBJ2-1; 8 bases line up with TRBD2. J was trimmed by 5 bases and V by 2 bases; bases with no gene match: 8. This CDR3 has 15 amino acids. Germline V gene lookup returns CDR1 SQVTM and CDR2 ANQGSEA. CDR3 bases: TGCAGCGTTGAACCTAGACTAGCGATCCACAATGAGCAGTTCTTC. It encodes CSVEPRLAIHNEQFF.

V usage is TRBV15 and J usage is TRBJ1-1; D gene ambiguous. The germline gives CDR1 LNHNV, CDR2 YYDKDF (reference sequence). The V end was cut by 0 bases, the J end by 7 bases, with 12 bases between. This CDR3 comprises 14 residues. The CDR3 nucleotides are TGTGCCACCAGCAGAGATCCCGTTAGCCTTGAAGCTTTCTTT. It specifies CATSRDPVSLEAFF.

This clonotype was seen many times. The rearrangement links TRBV12-3 or TRBV12-4 to TRBJ2-1; 8 bases fit TRBD1. This CDR3 spans 15 amino acids. V was pared by 3 bases and J by 5 bases, with 6 bases of the junction left unmatched. The CDR3 sequence is CASSLRTGRNNEQFF. Written as DNA, the CDR3 is TGTGCCAGCAGTTTGCGGACAGGGCGAAACAATGAGCAGTTCTTC.

A remark on this clonotype: One end of the junction varies from germline; a read error may be responsible. V gene TRBV2 combines with J gene TRBJ1-1, with unresolved D. Germline V lookup: CDR1 SNHLY, CDR2 FYNNEI. The CDR3 runs 14 residues. For the CDR3, the DNA is TGTACCAGCAGTTGGAGTTTCATGAACACTGAAGCTTTCTTT. This translates into CTSSWSFMNTEAFF.

The chain is built from TRBV7-9 and TRBJ2-5; TRBD2 might be the D (5 bases). The germline CDR1 and CDR2 sequences are SEHNR and FQNEAQ (reference sequence). Trimming took 3 bases from V and 1 from J, leaving 9 bases between them. CDR3 length: 14 amino acids. This CDR3 reads CASSLTGFQETQYF. The CDR3 DNA sequence: TGTGCCAGCAGCTTGACGGGGTTCCAAGAGACCCAGTACTTC.

This clonotype was seen only a few times. DNA for the CDR3: TGTGCCAGCAGTTACGTGGGCAGGAACACTGAAGCTTTCTTT. As protein: CASSYVGRNTEAFF. This chain links TRBV6-5 with TRBJ1-1, with D unresolved. Per germline, CDR1 MNHEY and CDR2 SVGAGI. V lost 2 bases and J lost 1, with 8 bases in between. This CDR3 comprises 14 residues.

V gene TRBV12-3 or TRBV12-4 combines with J gene TRBJ2-1; tentatively, D is TRBD2 (5 bases). V lost 11 bases to trimming and J lost 4 bases, with 9 bases between them. The CDR3 is 11 amino acids. CDR3 DNA sequence: TGTGCCGCTGGAGGATACAATGAGCAGTTCTTC. This gives the protein CAAGGYNEQFF.

This clonotype was picked up a small number of times. V and J are TRBV6-1 and TRBJ1-6; weak D call: TRBD1 (5 bases). The CDR3 consists of 15 residues. V gave up 6 bases and J gave up 3 bases, with 12 bases separating them. Germline CDR1 is MNHNS and CDR2 is SASEGT. The CDR3 loop is CASRTGTNYNSPLHF. In nucleotides, the CDR3 is TGTGCCAGCAGAACCGGGACTAACTATAATTCACCCCTCCACTTT.

This clonotype was seen only a few times. V gene TRBV29-1 combines with J gene TRBJ1-2; D is possibly TRBD1 (5 bases). This CDR3 comprises 15 residues. Germline CDR1 and CDR2: SQVTM and ANQGSEA. The V gene lost 5 bases and the J gene lost 4 bases, with 20 bases spanning the gap. CDR3: CSVRWADKQFYGYTF. The CDR3 bases are TGCAGCGTTCGCTGGGCGGACAAACAGTTCTATGGCTACACCTTC.

This clonotype was seen only a few times. The chain employs TRBV27 and TRBJ2-5, with 11 bases that match TRBD1. The J segment lost 2 bases and the V segment lost 4 bases, leaving 3 bases of the junction unmatched. The germline CDR1 and CDR2 sequences are MNHEY and SMNVEV (reference sequence). There are 15 residues in the CDR3. The CDR3 DNA follows: TGTGCCAGCAGTTCTGGACAGGGGGCGCAAGAGACCCAGTACTTC. It yields the protein CASSSGQGAQETQYF.

This clonotype occurred a few times. J is TRBJ1-1 and V is TRBV20-1; weak D call: TRBD1 (6 bases). This CDR3 comprises 13 residues. CDR1 and CDR2 from the germline V gene are DFQATT and SNEGSKA (reference sequence). V lost 5 bases and J lost 1, with 11 bases in between. The CDR3 here is CSALQGPNTEAFF. CDR3 DNA: TGCAGTGCTCTTCAGGGGCCGAACACTGAAGCTTTCTTT.

A few counts support this clonotype. This chain joins TRBV29-1 and TRBJ2-1, with D possibly being TRBD1 (5 bases). V lost 7 bases and J lost 8, with 15 bases in between. CDR3 size: 12 residues. CDR1 is SQVTM and CDR2 is ANQGSEA in the germline V gene. CDR3 protein: CSERTGLDEQFF. Here the CDR3 DNA reads TGCAGCGAACGTACAGGTTTGGATGAGCAGTTCTTC.

The genes are TRBV18 and TRBJ2-3; 8 bases line up with TRBD1. V was clipped by 4 bases and J by 4 bases; unmatched bases: 7. The germline V gene has CDR1 KGHSH and CDR2 LQKENI. The CDR3 is 15 residues long. Here the CDR3 DNA reads TGTGCCAGCTCACGACAGGGGTTAGGAGCAGATACGCAGTATTTT. This sequence encodes CASSRQGLGADTQYF.

The rearrangement uses TRBV6-1 and TRBJ2-2, with unresolved D. From germline, CDR1 is MNHNS and CDR2 SASEGT. Trimming cost V 3 bases and J 7 bases, with 15 bases left between them. This CDR3 comprises 15 residues. CDR3 residues: CASSDVRNGFGELFF. The CDR3 nucleotides read TGTGCCAGCAGTGATGTTCGGAATGGATTCGGGGAGCTGTTTTTT.

This clonotype was seen a handful of times. The J gene is TRBJ1-6, the V gene TRBV6-2 or TRBV6-3; the match to TRBD1 covers 8 bases. Unmatched junction bases numbered 10, after V lost 6 bases and J lost 3 bases. CDR1 is MNHEY and CDR2 is SVGEGT in the germline V gene. There are 17 residues in the CDR3. In DNA, the CDR3 is TGTGCCAGCAGCCGCGCGACAGGGGTATTCTATAATTCACCCCTCCACTTT. Its translation is CASSRATGVFYNSPLHF.